This TCR beta chain is from a study of blood T cell repertoires in COVID-19. About the research overall: Specimens from acute and convalescent COVID-19 originated in the United States, Italy and Spain.

The method was immunoSEQ multiplex PCR; TCRdb's version includes in-frame clones alone and lacks a portion of them. Of a few hundred thousand clones in the sample, approximately 84% were seen once. Sequences were obtained from PBMCs or T cells enriched from blood (not recorded which). The sequence derives from a man aged 35-49 years who had recovered from COVID-19.

CDR3 DNA sequence: TGCGCCAGCAGCCCCTATCCGGTCGGGAACACCGGGGAGCTGTTTTTT. Translating it yields CASSPYPVGNTGELFF. V is TRBV4-1 and J is TRBJ2-2; no reliable D call. The CDR3 is 16 amino acids. In germline, CDR1 is MGHRA, CDR2 YSYEKL. With 4 bases removed from V and 1 base from J, the gap between germline ends came to 13 bases.